A selection of T cell receptor beta chains follows, all from one sample in a study of cytomegalovirus exposure and HLA in healthy donors. Clones were read by immunoSEQ multiplex PCR, and TCRdb kept only the in-frame ones, dropping some. The repertoire holds fewer than 150,000 clones, with around nine tenths as singletons. The source material was PBMCs. The receptors were gathered from a man aged 18-30 years in good health and CMV-seropositive. Each CDR3 is given with its conserved first and last residue. A D gene is named only where the DNA matches it firmly. Some rows mark clone size as missing; the rest say once, few, many or name a class of expanded clone.

d_gene	v_gene	abundance	j_gene	CDR3nt	CDR3aa
TRBD1	TRBV10-3	NA	TRBJ2-6	TGTGCCACTACAGGGGCTGGGGCCAACGTCCTGACTTTC	CATTGAGANVLTF
NA	TRBV19	NA	TRBJ2-7	TGTGCCACCACAGGGAGGGACGAAGGATACTACGAGCAGTACTTC	CATTGRDEGYYEQYF
NA	TRBV28	NA	TRBJ2-3	TGTGCCAGCAGTGAAATGGGGGCCGGGGATACGCAGTATTTT	CASSEMGAGDTQYF
NA	TRBV6-6	NA	TRBJ1-5	TGTGCCCTCGGGAGACAGCCCCAGCATTTT	CALGRQPQHF
NA	TRBV19	NA	TRBJ1-2	TGTGCCAGTTTCGGCTATGGCTACACCTTC	CASFGYGYTF
NA	TRBV10-3	few	TRBJ2-7	TGTGCCATCAGTCCGGGACTTGACTCCTACGAGCAGTACTTC	CAISPGLDSYEQYF
NA	TRBV7-6	NA	TRBJ1-1	TGTGCCAGCAGCCCGGGGTCGTACACTGAAGCTTTCTTT	CASSPGSYTEAFF
NA	TRBV5-6	NA	TRBJ1-2	TGTGCCAGCAGCTTGGCAGTCTATGGCTACACCTTC	CASSLAVYGYTF
NA	TRBV6-1	once	TRBJ1-1	TGTGCCAGCAGTGTGGTGCCGGACACTAACACTGAAGCTTTCTTT	CASSVVPDTNTEAFF
TRBD2	TRBV14	NA	TRBJ2-1	TGTGCCAGCAGCCAAGTGGTCCGGACTAGCGGGAGGGTTGAGCAGTTCTTC	CASSQVVRTSGRVEQFF
NA	TRBV19	NA	TRBJ2-7	TGTGCCAGTAGTATAGTGGGCCTGAACTACGAGCAGTACTTC	CASSIVGLNYEQYF
NA	TRBV6-5	NA	TRBJ1-1	TGTGCCAGCGGCAGATACCTTGAAGCTTTCTTT	CASGRYLEAFF
NA	TRBV4-1	NA	TRBJ2-7	TGCGCCAGCAGCCAATATAATCCCGGGCAGTACTTC	CASSQYNPGQYF
TRBD2	TRBV10-3	NA	TRBJ2-5	TGTGCCAGCCGAATGGGACCGGGAGGAGAGACCCAGTACTTC	CASRMGPGGETQYF
NA	TRBV4-1	few	TRBJ2-3	TGCGCCAGCAGCCAAGCCGGCACAGATACGCAGTATTTT	CASSQAGTDTQYF
NA	TRBV30	NA	TRBJ2-7	TGTGCCTGGAGCCCTCTCGTAACAGGCGAGCAGTACTTC	CAWSPLVTGEQYF
NA	TRBV4-1	NA	TRBJ1-2	TGCGCCAGCAGCCAAGATGGGAGGGGCTACACCTTC	CASSQDGRGYTF
TRBD2	TRBV5-1	NA	TRBJ2-3	TGCGCCAGCAGCTTGGGGCTAGCGGGAGCGTGGAGCACAGATACGCAGTATTTT	CASSLGLAGAWSTDTQYF
NA	TRBV13	NA	TRBJ1-2	TGTGCCAGCAGCTTTGGCGGAGGCTATGGCTACACCTTC	CASSFGGGYGYTF
NA	TRBV7-9	NA	TRBJ2-1	TGTGCCAGCAGCCCCTCCAATGAGCAGTTCTTC	CASSPSNEQFF
NA	TRBV2	NA	TRBJ1-2	TGTGCCAGCGGCGGAGGGAATAACTATGGCTACACCTTC	CASGGGNNYGYTF
NA	TRBV18	NA	TRBJ1-1	TGTGCCAGCTCACCAATAGGTAGCCAAGCTTTCTTT	CASSPIGSQAFF
NA	TRBV10-1	once	TRBJ1-1	TGCGCCAGCAGTGACAGGGGTGGCACTGAAGCTTTCTTT	CASSDRGGTEAFF
NA	TRBV30	NA	TRBJ2-1	TGTGCCTGGAGTGCTGGGGGGTACAATGAGCAGTTCTTC	CAWSAGGYNEQFF
TRBD2	TRBV5-6	NA	TRBJ2-1	TGTGCCAGCAGCTTTCTAGCGGGGGGGCCTCGGGGAGGCAATGAGCAGTTCTTC	CASSFLAGGPRGGNEQFF
NA	TRBV28	NA	TRBJ1-5	TGTGCAAGCGGAGGGTATCAGCCCCAGCATTTT	CASGGYQPQHF
NA	TRBV5-6	NA	TRBJ2-1	TGTGCCAGCACTGGGGCAGCCAGCTCCTACAATGAGCAGTTCTTC	CASTGAASSYNEQFF
TRBD1	TRBV6-5	NA	TRBJ1-2	TGTGCCAGCAGTCAAACAGGGGTCACCTATGGCTACACCTTC	CASSQTGVTYGYTF
NA	TRBV19	NA	TRBJ1-1	TGTGCCAGTAGTATCCCCTACCTGCGGACTGAAGCTTTCTTT	CASSIPYLRTEAFF
NA	TRBV11-3	NA	TRBJ2-7	TGTGCCAGCAGCAACGGACAGACCTACGAGCAGTACTTC	CASSNGQTYEQYF
NA	TRBV4-2	NA	TRBJ2-5	TGTGCCAGCAGCCCCGTCCTTAGCGAAGAGACCCAGTACTTC	CASSPVLSEETQYF
NA	TRBV27	NA	TRBJ2-7	TGTGCCAGCAGTTCCATGGGACTGGCGTCCTACGAGCAGTACTTC	CASSSMGLASYEQYF
TRBD1	TRBV5-8	NA	TRBJ2-7	TGTGCCAGCAGCCCCACCGGGACAGGGTGGTACGAGCAGTACTTC	CASSPTGTGWYEQYF
TRBD2	TRBV19	NA	TRBJ2-7	TGTGCCAGTGGTACGGGACTAAGCTACGAGCAGTACTTC	CASGTGLSYEQYF
NA	TRBV15	NA	TRBJ2-5	TGTGCCACCAGCAGAGAAGCCGGGACTCCACAAGAGACCCAGTACTTC	CATSREAGTPQETQYF
TRBD2	TRBV27	NA	TRBJ2-7	TGTGCCAGCAGTCTCACTAGCGGGAGGGCCTACGAGCAGTACTTC	CASSLTSGRAYEQYF
NA	TRBV5-6	NA	TRBJ2-1	TGTGCCAGCAGCTTGGACAGGTTAGGGGTTCGGAATGAGCAGTTCTTC	CASSLDRLGVRNEQFF
NA	TRBV9	few	TRBJ2-7	TGTGCCAGCAGCGTAGGTCCTAGTTCCTACGAGCAGTACTTC	CASSVGPSSYEQYF
TRBD2	TRBV6-5	NA	TRBJ2-1	TGTGCCAGCAGTCTCGCGGGAGCGGTCTACAATGAGCAGTTCTTC	CASSLAGAVYNEQFF
TRBD1	TRBV7-2	NA	TRBJ1-3	TGTGCCAGCAGCTTGGGACAGGTGGGGGGAAACACCATATATTTT	CASSLGQVGGNTIYF
NA	TRBV7-6	NA	TRBJ2-7	TGTGCCAGCAGCTCCCTACTAAGCTCCTACGAGCAGTACTTC	CASSSLLSSYEQYF
TRBD1	TRBV10-3	NA	TRBJ1-1	TGTGCCATCAGTACATCGACAGGGGGCGAAAACACTGAAGCTTTCTTT	CAISTSTGGENTEAFF
NA	TRBV6-4	NA	TRBJ2-6	TGTGCCAGCAGTGACTCGAGCGTATCTGGGGCCAACGTCCTGACTTTC	CASSDSSVSGANVLTF
TRBD2	TRBV9	NA	TRBJ2-1	TGTGCCAGCAGCGACGGCGGGGGGGCTTACAATGAGCAGTTCTTC	CASSDGGGAYNEQFF
NA	TRBV7-9	NA	TRBJ2-5	TGTGCCAGCAGCTCGTACCAAGAGACCCAGTACTTC	CASSSYQETQYF
TRBD2	TRBV7-8	NA	TRBJ2-7	TGTGCCAGCAGCTCTGCTAGGGTGATAGCGGGAGCCTACGAGCAGTACTTC	CASSSARVIAGAYEQYF
TRBD1	TRBV10-3	once	TRBJ1-2	TGTGCCACCATGACGGACAGGGCCCATGGCTACACCTTC	CATMTDRAHGYTF
NA	TRBV10-2	NA	TRBJ1-1	TGCGCCAGCAGATCAATGTCATGGAACACTGAAGCTTTCTTT	CASRSMSWNTEAFF
TRBD1	TRBV5-4	NA	TRBJ1-1	TGTGCCAGCAGCTTGGAGGTGGTACAGGGGGCAGAGGACACTGAAGCTTTCTTT	CASSLEVVQGAEDTEAFF
NA	TRBV28	NA	TRBJ2-3	TGTGCCAGCAGTTTGTCGGATACGCAGTATTTT	CASSLSDTQYF
TRBD2	TRBV7-2	NA	TRBJ2-1	TGTGCCAGCAGCTTAAGTACTAGCGGTTACAATGAGCAGTTCTTC	CASSLSTSGYNEQFF
NA	TRBV10-2	NA	TRBJ2-3	TGCGCCAGCGCCGGGACTGTCACAGATACGCAGTATTTT	CASAGTVTDTQYF
NA	TRBV27	NA	TRBJ2-1	TGTGCCAGCAGTGCCCGGGGGACAGCCGCCTACAATGAGCAGTTCTTC	CASSARGTAAYNEQFF